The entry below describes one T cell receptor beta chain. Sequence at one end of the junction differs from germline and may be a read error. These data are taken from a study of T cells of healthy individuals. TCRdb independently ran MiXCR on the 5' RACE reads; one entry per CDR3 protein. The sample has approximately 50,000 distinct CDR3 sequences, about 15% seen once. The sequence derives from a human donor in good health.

The DNA for the CDR3 is TGTGCCAGCAGCTTAACACGAAATAGCAGTCAGCCCCAGCATTTT. It codes for CASSLTRNSSQPQHF. The gene calls are TRBV11-2 and TRBJ1-5; the D is unclear. The CDR3 covers 15 residues. Germline CDR1 is SGHAT and CDR2 is FQNNGV. The full variable domain, in which reference TRBV11-2 and TRBJ1-5 provide the parts outside the CDR3, is EAGVAQSPRYKIIEKRQSVAFWCNPISGHATLYWYQQILGQGPKLLIQFQNNGVVDDSQLPKDRFSAERLKGVDSTLKIQPAKLEDSAVYLCASSLTRNSSQPQHFGDGTRLSIL.